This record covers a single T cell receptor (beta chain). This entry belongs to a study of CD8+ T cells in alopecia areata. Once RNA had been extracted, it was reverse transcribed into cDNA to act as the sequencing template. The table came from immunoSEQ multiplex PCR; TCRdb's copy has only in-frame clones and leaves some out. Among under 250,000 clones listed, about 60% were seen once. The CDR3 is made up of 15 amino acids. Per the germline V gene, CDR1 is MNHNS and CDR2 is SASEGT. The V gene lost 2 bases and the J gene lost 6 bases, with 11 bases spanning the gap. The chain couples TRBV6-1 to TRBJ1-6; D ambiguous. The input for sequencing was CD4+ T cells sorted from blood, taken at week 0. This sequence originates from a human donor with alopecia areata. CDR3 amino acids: CASSELAQSNSPLHF. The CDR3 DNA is TGTGCCAGCAGTGAATTAGCACAAAGTAATTCACCCCTCCACTTT.